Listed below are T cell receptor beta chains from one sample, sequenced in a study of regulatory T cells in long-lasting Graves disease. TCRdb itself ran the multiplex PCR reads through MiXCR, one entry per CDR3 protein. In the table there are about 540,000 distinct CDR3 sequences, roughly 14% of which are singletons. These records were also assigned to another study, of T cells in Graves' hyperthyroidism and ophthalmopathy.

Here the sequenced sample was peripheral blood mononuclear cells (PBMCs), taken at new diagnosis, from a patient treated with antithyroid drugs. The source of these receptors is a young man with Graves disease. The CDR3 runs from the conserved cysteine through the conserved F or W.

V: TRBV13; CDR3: CASSQSLTGEGEQYF
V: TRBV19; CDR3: CASSSTVAGQETQYF
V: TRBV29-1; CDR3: CSVDGTRRYEQFF
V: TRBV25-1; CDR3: CASSESLNTGELFF
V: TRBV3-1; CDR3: CASSQVASYEQYF
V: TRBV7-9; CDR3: CASSLGQGGNEQYF
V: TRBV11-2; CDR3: CASSLGAMNIQYF
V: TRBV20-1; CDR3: CSARDREPGELFF
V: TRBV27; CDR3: CASSLLAGESGEQYF
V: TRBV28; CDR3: CASSFGPDTQYF
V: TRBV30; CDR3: CAWSPVRADTQYF
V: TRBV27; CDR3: CASRPILAGKGNEQFF
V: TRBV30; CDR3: CAWRPGQVDEQYF
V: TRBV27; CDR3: CASSLHLGTGGNEQFF
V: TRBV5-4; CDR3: CASSLAGQGSIRADTQYF
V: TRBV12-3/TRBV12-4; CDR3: CASSPGGPFMAYTF
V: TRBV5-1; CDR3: CASSLATNNEQFF
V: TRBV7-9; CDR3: CASSPDRGVGEQYF
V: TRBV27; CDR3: CASRRKPGQGFYNEQFF
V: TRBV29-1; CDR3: CSVVGATNEKLFF
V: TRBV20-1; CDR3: CSARDPLQGTKHEQYF
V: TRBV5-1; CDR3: CASSLGTGWGEQYF
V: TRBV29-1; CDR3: CSVEGVGLAGVGGELFF
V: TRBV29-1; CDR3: CSVAAGLTDTQYF
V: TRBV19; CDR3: CASNQGQGLGVNQPQHF
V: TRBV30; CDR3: CAWRQTEKLFF
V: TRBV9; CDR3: CASSTSGTGETQYF
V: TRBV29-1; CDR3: CSVAYPTGAAGTGELFF
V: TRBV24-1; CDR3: CATRGQGSNQPQHF
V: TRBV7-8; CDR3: CAGSWRERELETQYF
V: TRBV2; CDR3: CASSARVGTGELFF
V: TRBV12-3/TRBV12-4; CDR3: CASSLIPIGTGELFF
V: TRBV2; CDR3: CASTLRSQGYEQYF
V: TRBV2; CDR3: CASSEVNTNEQFF
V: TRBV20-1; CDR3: CSAGQVTNTEAFF
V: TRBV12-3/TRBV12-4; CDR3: CASTSSPLPGPSYGYTF
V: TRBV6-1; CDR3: CASRETLVNTEAFF
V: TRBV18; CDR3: CASSPTGNVNQPQHF
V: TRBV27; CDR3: CASTGVSGNSYEQYF
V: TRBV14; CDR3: CASSPPGGGANVLTF
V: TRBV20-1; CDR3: CSASATAINTDTQYF
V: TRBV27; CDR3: CATTGQTSYEQYF
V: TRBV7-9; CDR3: CASSLDWPNEQFF
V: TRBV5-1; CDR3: CASSLGRIGRTYNEQFF
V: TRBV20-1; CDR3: CSARDWGGYEQYF
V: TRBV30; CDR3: CAWSVQGYSNQPQHF